This T cell receptor beta chain was found in a study of CD8 T cells in Susac syndrome. Germline V gene lookup returns CDR1 SQVTM and CDR2 ANQGSEA. There are 15 residues in the CDR3. RNA in amounts of roughly 0.5 to 1 ug was reverse transcribed with random hexamers. Amplification of TCR beta CDR3 spanned 54 Vbeta and 13 Jbeta via immunoSEQ multiplex PCR. MiXCR, run by TCRdb on the immunoSEQ multiplex PCR reads, gives a single entry per CDR3 protein. The sample carries roughly 140,000 distinct CDR3 sequences, 95% to 96% recorded once. The sequenced target, TCR beta, came from blood CD8+ and CD4+ T cells. It was treatment-naive patients with stable or active relapsing-remitting disease who made up the multiple sclerosis controls. The TEMRA cells underwent FACS enrichment, while the CD8+ and CD4+ T cells underwent negative isolation.

The material sequenced was CD8+ T cells from PBMCs. The V gene is TRBV29-1, the J gene TRBJ1-2, with D possibly being TRBD1 (5 bases). The sequence was obtained from a human donor with multiple sclerosis. The CDR3 nucleotides read TGCACAGTTGAGGCCATCGCAGGGATCACCTATGGCTACACCTTC. Translated, it gives CTVEAIAGITYGYTF.